This is a list of T cell receptor beta chains from one sample in a study of blood T cell repertoires in COVID-19. Here immunoSEQ multiplex PCR was the method, and the copy in TCRdb shows in-frame clones only, minus some. The sample yields fewer than 300,000 clones, 86% seen once. Sequencing was done on a sample of peripheral blood. These receptors originate from a man aged 50 to 60 with COVID-19, enrolled during active disease. The CDR3 runs from the conserved cysteine through the conserved F or W. A D gene is named only where the DNA matches it firmly. Expanded clones get a size class; other rows say once, few or many, or leave the size out.

clone_size j_call d_call v_call cdr3_nt cdr3_aa
- TRBJ2-1 TRBD2 TRBV19 TGTGCCAGTAGTATAGACTCGGGACTAGCGGGAAACAATGAGCAGTTCTTC CASSIDSGLAGNNEQFF
- TRBJ2-1 - TRBV7-6 TGTGCCAGCAGCAATTCTAATGCAGGGGCGGGTGAGCAGTTCTTC CASSNSNAGAGEQFF
- TRBJ1-2 - TRBV2 TGTGCCAGCATTCCCCCCGGCGGGCAGGGGCTTCGACGGGGCTACACCTTC CASIPPGGQGLRRGYTF
- TRBJ1-1 TRBD1 TRBV10-3 TGTGCCATCAGGCTAAGGACAGGTAGCCAGAACACTGAAGCTTTCTTT CAIRLRTGSQNTEAFF
- TRBJ1-4 TRBD1 TRBV7-2 TGTGCCAGCAGCTTAGCGGGTAGGGGGCCGGGTGAAAAACTGTTTTTT CASSLAGRGPGEKLFF
- TRBJ2-3 TRBD2 TRBV5-1 TGCGCCAGCAGCCCTACCCGGGGGGGGCGAGATACGCAGTATTTT CASSPTRGGRDTQYF
- TRBJ2-1 - TRBV6-6 TGTGCCAGCAGTTACCTGGGCGTGGGGGCGCGTGATGAGCAGTTCTTC CASSYLGVGARDEQFF
- TRBJ2-5 - TRBV24-1 TGTGCCACCAGTGATGCTGGGGCGGTACAAGAGACCCAGTACTTC CATSDAGAVQETQYF
- TRBJ2-7 - TRBV7-6 TGTGCCAGCAGCTTATACGTGGGGCCCGCCTACGAGCAGTACTTC CASSLYVGPAYEQYF
once TRBJ2-5 - TRBV2 TGTGCCACCCGGGGTATTGAGACCCAGTACTTC CATRGIETQYF
- TRBJ1-3 - TRBV5-1 TGCGCCAGCAGCTTGATCGGGGGTGACTCTGGAAACACCATATATTTT CASSLIGGDSGNTIYF
many TRBJ2-2 TRBD2 TRBV4-3 TGCGCCAGCAGCCACCCTCCCCCGGGCGAGCGGGGGGGCGTCGGGGAGCTGTTTTTT CASSHPPPGERGGVGELFF
once TRBJ2-5 TRBD2 TRBV2 TGTGCCAGCAGTGTCGGGGGGGGAGAGACCCAGTACTTC CASSVGGGETQYF
- TRBJ1-2 TRBD1 TRBV14 TGTGCCAGCAGCACACGGACAGGGGGCCTCTATGGCTACACCTTC CASSTRTGGLYGYTF
few TRBJ2-5 - TRBV12-3/TRBV12-4 TGTGCCAGCAGTTTGTATCAAGAGACCCAGTACTTC CASSLYQETQYF
- TRBJ2-3 TRBD2 TRBV7-9 TGTGCCAGCAGCTTAGTTAGCGGGGGGGCCTCGGATACGCAGTATTTT CASSLVSGGASDTQYF
- TRBJ1-4 - TRBV19 TGTGCCAGTAGTATTCGGGATTCTGGGGTTGAAAAACTGTTTTTT CASSIRDSGVEKLFF
many TRBJ2-7 - TRBV11-2 TGTGCCAGCAGCTTAGTAGGCAGGGACTACGAGCAGTACTTC CASSLVGRDYEQYF
- TRBJ1-5 - TRBV4-2 TGTGCCAGCAGCCAAGATCTGGGGGGACAGCCCCAGCATTTT CASSQDLGGQPQHF
- TRBJ1-2 TRBD1 TRBV19 TGTGCCAGTAAGGCGTCGGGACAGAGCGGGAGGGAAGGCTACACCTTC CASKASGQSGREGYTF
- TRBJ1-6 - TRBV19 TGTGCCAGTAGAGGAAGAACAGGGAGTTATTCACCCCTCCACTTT CASRGRTGSYSPLHF
- TRBJ2-7 TRBD1 TRBV14 TGTGCCAGCAGCGCCCGACAGGGGGCTTTCGACGAGCAGTACTTC CASSARQGAFDEQYF
- TRBJ2-2 - TRBV6-5 TGTGCCAGCAGTCAGGCCCGGATCGGGGAGCTGTTTTTT CASSQARIGELFF
- TRBJ2-3 - TRBV10-3 TGTGCCATCAGTGATGGGGGCTCTGGTACGCAGTATTTT CAISDGGSGTQYF
- TRBJ1-3 - TRBV11-2 TGTGCGACCAGGGATACAAGGTCCTCTGGAAACACCATATATTTT CATRDTRSSGNTIYF
- TRBJ1-4 TRBD1 TRBV2 TGTGCCAGCAGATCCGACAGGGGTAATGAAAAACTGTTTTTT CASRSDRGNEKLFF
once TRBJ2-7 - TRBV24-1 TGTGCCACCAGTAACAGCTACGAGCAGTACTTC CATSNSYEQYF
- TRBJ1-4 - TRBV10-1 TGCGCCAGCATTCCCGGGGGGGTCCGGGTAACTAATGAAAAACTGTTTTTT CASIPGGVRVTNEKLFF
- TRBJ2-7 TRBD2 TRBV6-2/TRBV6-3 TGTGCCAGCAGTTACCGGGGGGACGGCCTTTGGAGGCACTTC CASSYRGDGLWRHF
once TRBJ1-3 - TRBV15 TGTGCCACCAGCGAGACGCTAAGGGGTGGAAACACCATATATTTT CATSETLRGGNTIYF
- TRBJ1-1 TRBD1 TRBV29-1 TGCAGCGTTCAGGGGGCACTGAACACTGAAGCTTTCTTT CSVQGALNTEAFF
- TRBJ2-7 - TRBV21-1 TGTGCCAGCAGTGACGAGGCGGGACCCTGCGAGCAGTACTTC CASSDEAGPCEQYF
once TRBJ2-2 - TRBV6-5 TGTGCCAGCACCCAAGGGGGTATAACCGGGGAGCTGTTTTTT CASTQGGITGELFF
- TRBJ1-4 - TRBV18 TGTGCCAGCTCACCACCGTCAAGGAGTAATGAAAAACTGTTTTTT CASSPPSRSNEKLFF
- TRBJ1-3 - TRBV10-3 TGTGCCATCAGTCATGGGGGCTCTTCTGGAAACACCATATATTTT CAISHGGSSGNTIYF
- TRBJ2-1 - TRBV9 TGTGCCAGCAGCGCCGGGTTAGGGGGGGCGGTCAATGAGCAGTTCTTC CASSAGLGGAVNEQFF
- TRBJ1-2 - TRBV15 TGTGCCACCAGCAGAGGGGCAGGGAACTATGGCTACACCTTC CATSRGAGNYGYTF
- TRBJ1-6 - TRBV5-1 TGCGCCAGCAGGCCAGGGGACGGACCCAATTCACCCCTCCACTTT CASRPGDGPNSPLHF
- TRBJ1-4 TRBD1 TRBV7-9 TGTGCCAGCAGCTTAGGGACAGGGGCGAGCGAAAAACTGTTTTTT CASSLGTGASEKLFF
few TRBJ1-6 - TRBV30 TGTGCCTGGAGCAGGGAAGTGGATAATTCACCCCTCCACTTT CAWSREVDNSPLHF
- TRBJ2-1 - TRBV21-1 TGTGCCAGCAGCCCCCCAGACCCTACCCGAGGCAATGAGCAGTTCTTC CASSPPDPTRGNEQFF
- TRBJ2-7 TRBD1 TRBV18 TGTGCCAGCTCACCCCCCGGGACAGGGGGGGAACAGTACTTC CASSPPGTGGEQYF
- TRBJ2-7 - TRBV6-5 TGTGCCAGCAGTTACCGCGATAGCTCCTACGAGCAGTACTTC CASSYRDSSYEQYF
- TRBJ1-2 TRBD1 TRBV28 TGTGCCAGCAGTTTAGTCGACAGGGCCTATGGCTACACCTTC CASSLVDRAYGYTF
- TRBJ2-2 - TRBV6-2/TRBV6-3 TGTGCCAGCAGTCCATGGACAGCCACCGGGGAGCTGTTTTTT CASSPWTATGELFF
- TRBJ2-7 TRBD1 TRBV7-9 TGTGCCAGCAGCCCCGATCCGGACAGGGCGTTTTTGTACGAGCAGTACTTC CASSPDPDRAFLYEQYF
- TRBJ1-5 TRBD1 TRBV6-5 TGTGCCAGCAGGCGACAGGGTGATCAGCCCCAGCATTTT CASRRQGDQPQHF
- TRBJ1-1 TRBD1 TRBV15 TGTGCCACCAGCAGAACAAGACAGGGCAACACTGAAGCTTTCTTT CATSRTRQGNTEAFF
few TRBJ2-5 TRBD2 TRBV18 TGTGCCAGCTCAACAGGACTAGTTGAGACCCAGTACTTC CASSTGLVETQYF
- TRBJ1-1 - TRBV5-4 TGTGCCAGCAGCCCAACGACAGGAGGGAACACTGAAGCTTTCTTT CASSPTTGGNTEAFF
- TRBJ2-3 - TRBV19 TGTGCCAGTAGTATGACACGCAACACAGATACGCAGTATTTT CASSMTRNTDTQYF
- TRBJ2-3 TRBD2 TRBV7-2 TGTGCCAGCAGCTCGTTGGGACTAGCGTTAGGGGGCACAGATACGCAGTATTTT CASSSLGLALGGTDTQYF
- TRBJ1-1 TRBD1 TRBV5-5 TGTGCCAGCAGCCGACCTACAGGGGGAGGAACTGAAGCTTTCTTT CASSRPTGGGTEAFF
- TRBJ1-1 - TRBV27 TGTGCCAGCAGTAAATCGAGACAGAATACCAAAATGAACACTGAAGCTTTCTTT CASSKSRQNTKMNTEAFF
- TRBJ1-1 - TRBV5-6 TGTGCCAGCAGCTTACAGAACACTGAAGCTTTCTTT CASSLQNTEAFF
- TRBJ2-1 TRBD1 TRBV19 TGTGCCAGTAGTCCACGGACAGGACCCAATGAGCAGTTCTTC CASSPRTGPNEQFF
- TRBJ1-1 - TRBV27 TGTGCCAGCAGTTTAGGTTGGTCCTGGAGGAACACTGAAGCTTTCTTT CASSLGWSWRNTEAFF